This T cell receptor beta chain was profiled in a study of OX40 agonist ivuxolimab in advanced cancers. As for the study more broadly: Ivuxolimab was a fully human IgG2 agonistic monoclonal antibody targeting the costimulatory receptor OX40 (CD134). Intravenous ivuxolimab was administered to patients every 2 weeks at six dose levels: 0.01, 0.1, 0.3, 1.5, 3 and 10 mg/kg. Of the 52 patients in dose escalation, some 20 had hepatocellular carcinoma, about 15 had melanoma, 9 had renal cell carcinoma and 9 had head and neck cancer. A male proportion of under 85% and a mean age of approximately 58 years, ranging from 23 to 79, were recorded for the dose-escalation cohort. Prior anti-PD-1, anti-PD-L1 or anti-CTLA-4 therapy was permitted, and checkpoint inhibitors had been received by approximately 39% of dose-escalation patients. Partial responses were achieved by three dose-escalation patients, of whom one had hepatocellular carcinoma and two had cutaneous melanoma. Peripheral TCRbeta sequencing aimed to test whether ivuxolimab altered TCR sequence diversity and caused clonal T-cell expansion. The paper describes the monotherapy dose-escalation part (N ≈ 49 patients) of the phase I trial of ivuxolimab. The full study reports these points: Clonal expansion of both CD4+ and CD8+ blood T cells was observed from baseline to week 6 at doses 0.1 to 3.0 mg/kg. On average, CD8+ T cells showed more expanded clones than CD4+ T cells after ivuxolimab. Antigen specificity was not determined for the clonally expanded peripheral T cells. In partial responders in the 0.1-3.0 mg/kg groups, normalized peripheral clonal expansion was found to be among the lowest, especially among CD8+ T cells. Low levels of normalized T-cell clonal expansion were also seen in some nonresponding patients.

Genomic DNA was isolated from the sorted cells so that the TCRbeta CDR3 region could be sequenced. TCRbeta CDR3 regions were sequenced using the immunoSEQ Assay. The source is immuneACCESS, and TCRdb retained only in-frame sequences with V and J called. Part of the clones is not carried over; for the studies checked, unresolved V genes explain less than half of this, and the remainder is unexplained. The sample table records tens of thousands of clones; approximately 85% of these occur just once. The ten largest account for 2% to 3% of the sample. Taken from the germline V gene (reference sequence), the CDR1 and CDR2 loops are MNHNY and SVGAGI. Inclusive of the bounding cysteine and phenylalanine, the CDR3 is 13 residues long. The sequence is cut down to CDR3 DNA, 39 bases in frame from base 1. The trial excluded patients who had a history of autoimmune disease or who were on systemic immunosuppression. In every dose cohort, peripheral blood was drawn for TCR sequencing at baseline, cycle 4 day 1, and cycle 7 day 1. Samples came from an open-label, multicenter, first-in-human phase I dose-escalation trial of ivuxolimab. Adults with locally advanced or metastatic melanoma, renal cell, hepatocellular, or head and neck squamous cell carcinoma were enrolled in the trial. CD4+ and CD8+ T cells were sorted separately from peripheral blood before TCR sequencing.

As concerns this clone: This clone's antigen is unknown. It has no much larger one-base neighbor in the sample; base qualities were not kept.

This clonotype originated in an adult with an advanced solid tumor such as melanoma, head and neck, liver or kidney cancer. Here the sequenced sample was CD4+ or CD8+ T cells sorted from blood, taken in a trial of the OX40 agonist ivuxolimab. Recombination joined TRBV6-6 with TRBJ2-3; the D gene is unclear. The CDR3 protein sequence reads: CATIDSSTDTQYF. The DNA reads as follows: TGTGCTACGATAGATTCTAGCACAGATACGCAGTATTTT.